One and the same sample provided the 20 T cell receptor beta chains below, sequenced in a study of Ad26.COV2.S vaccination and SARS-CoV-2 variants. Treatment specified: roughly 19 received Ad26.COV2.S at low or high dose, single or two shots; several received placebo; per-sample allocation not given. Specimens were obtained on day 63 following the first vaccine or placebo injection. Method: immunoSEQ multiplex PCR; TCRdb's copy keeps in-frame clones and lacks some. The sample records fewer than 400,000 clones, around 90% being singletons. The sample was peripheral blood, taken in a trial of Ad26.COV2.S vaccine versus placebo. The source is a person between 18 and 60 years old who received the Ad26.COV2.S COVID-19 vaccine or a placebo.

With respect to this clone: The same CDR3 arises from other DNA sequences in this sample as well. The CDR3 sequence: CASSLNYGYTF. DNA for the CDR3: TGTGCCAGCAGCCTTAACTATGGCTACACCTTC. This sequence joins TRBV3-1 (or the pseudogene TRBV3-2) and TRBJ1-2, with D unclear. CDR1 LGHDT and CDR2 YNNKEL come from the germline V gene (reference sequence). The CDR3 contains 11 residues. Trimming removed 4 bases from V and 1 base from J, with 1 base in between.

This chain links TRBV7-6 with TRBJ1-4; D gene uncertain. This CDR3 contains 15 residues. Germline V CDR1 and CDR2: SGHVS, FNYEAQ. V was pared by 1 base and J by 12 bases, with 18 bases between. CDR3 in amino acids: CASSLGTGTAPQLFF. The CDR3 region has the DNA TGTGCCAGCAGCTTAGGAACCGGCACCGCACCTCAACTGTTTTTT.

The rearrangement uses TRBV28 and TRBJ2-5, with a weak D call TRBD1 (6 bases). The V and J ends lost 2 bases and 8 bases respectively, with 9 bases between them. The CDR3 is made up of 12 amino acids. Looked up from germline, CDR1 is MDHEN and CDR2 is SYDVKM. CDR3 sequence (DNA): TGTGCCAGCAGTTTAGTAGGGGGAACCCAGTACTTC. Translating it yields CASSLVGGTQYF. Together with reference TRBV28 and TRBJ2-5, the CDR3 gives the full variable domain: DVKVTQSSRYLVKRTGEKVFLECVQDMDHENMFWYRQDPGLGLRLIYFSYDVKMKEKGDIPEGYSVSREKKERFSLILESASTNQTSMYLCASSLVGGTQYFGPGTRLLVL.

The chain employs TRBV28 and TRBJ2-7; 7 bases are shared with TRBD1. Germline V gene lookup returns CDR1 MDHEN and CDR2 SYDVKM. The CDR3 covers 16 residues. The V segment lost 5 bases and the J segment 5 bases; nucleotides outside the gene matches: 15. CDR3 bases: TGTGCCAGCAGTCCGGGGACAGAATCATCTATAGACGAGCAGTACGTC. Its translation is CASSPGTESSIDEQYV.

This sequence joins TRBV12-5 and TRBJ1-1; no reliable D call. The germline CDR1 and CDR2 sequences are LGHNT and FRNRAP. The CDR3 is 15 amino acids. The V and J ends lost 2 bases and 3 bases respectively, with 13 bases between them. CDR3 bases: TGTGCTAGTGGTTTGAATCTGGGGTTGTACACTGAAGCTTTCTTT. Translation: CASGLNLGLYTEAFF.

This chain uses TRBV7-8 with TRBJ2-5, with 9 bases identical to TRBD2. With V trimmed by 3 bases and J by 2 bases, 13 bases remained unmatched. This CDR3 contains 18 residues. Germline CDR1 SGHVS, CDR2 FQNEAQ. This chain's CDR3 is CASSFVAGAPGHQETQYF. The CDR3 DNA follows: TGTGCCAGCAGCTTCGTAGCGGGAGCGCCTGGGCATCAAGAGACCCAGTACTTC. Full variable domain (missing parts from reference TRBV7-8 and TRBJ2-5): GAGVSQSPRYKVAKRGQDVALRCDPISGHVSLFWYQQALGQGPEFLTYFQNEAQLDKSGLPSDRFFAERPEGSVSTLKIQRTQQEDSAVYLCASSFVAGAPGHQETQYFGPGTRLLVL.

The V and J genes are TRBV28 and TRBJ1-1; no clear D. Germline assignment: CDR1 MDHEN and CDR2 SYDVKM. The CDR3 loop spans 19 amino acids. Deletions cut 1 base from V and 3 bases from J, with 24 bases between. CDR3 region: CASSLYRRSRQLVDTEAFF. The DNA of the CDR3 is TGTGCCAGCAGTTTATACCGCCGGAGTCGGCAACTTGTTGACACTGAAGCTTTCTTT.

This chain connects TRBV4-1 to TRBJ1-4; no clear D gene. The germline V gene encodes CDR1 MGHRA and CDR2 YSYEKL. The CDR3 is 16 residues long. Trimming removed 6 bases from V and 3 bases from J, with 17 bases in between. CDR3 nucleotide sequence: TGCGCCAGCAGTCCAACGCTGGGGTGGGCTAATGAAAAACTGTTTTTT. This encodes CASSPTLGWANEKLFF.

This chain connects TRBV7-9 to TRBJ2-5; no clear D gene. The CDR3 length is 13 residues. Germline-derived CDR1 and CDR2 are SEHNR and FQNEAQ (reference sequence). V shed 5 bases and J shed 5 bases, with 12 bases lying between them. The CDR3 protein is CASSLRTGETQYF. CDR3 nucleotides: TGTGCCAGCAGCCTACGCACCGGGGAGACCCAGTACTTC. The variable domain in full, with the rest retrieved from reference TRBV7-9 and TRBJ2-5, is DTGVSQNPRHKITKRGQNVTFRCDPISEHNRLYWYRQTLGQGPEFLTYFQNEAQLEKSRLLSDRFSAERPKGSFSTLEIQRTEQGDSAMYLCASSLRTGETQYFGPGTRLLVL.

V is TRBV15 and J is TRBJ1-2; D remains ambiguous. V was clipped by 0 bases and J by 4 bases, with 9 bases between them. This CDR3 contains 14 residues. Looked up from germline, CDR1 is LNHNV and CDR2 is YYDKDF (reference sequence). The DNA for the CDR3 is TGTGCCACCAGCAGAGATAAGGGCGCCTATGGCTACACCTTC. Its protein is CATSRDKGAYGYTF. Based on the CDR3 plus reference TRBV15 and TRBJ1-2, the full variable domain is DAMVIQNPRYQVTQFGKPVTLSCSQTLNHNVMYWYQQKSSQAPKLLFHYYDKDFNNEADTPDNFQSRRPNTSFCFLDIRSPGLGDTAMYLCATSRDKGAYGYTFGSGTRLTVV.

The chain carries TRBV27 and TRBJ1-6; no clear D. The germline V and J ends were trimmed by 2 bases and 0 bases, with 8 bases remaining between them. Germline V gives CDR1 MNHEY, CDR2 SMNVEV (reference sequence). This CDR3 is built from 16 residues. The CDR3 DNA follows: TGTGCCAGCAGTTTAAGGCTGAGCTCCTATAATTCACCCCTCCACTTT. Its protein is CASSLRLSSYNSPLHF.

The rearrangement links TRBV3-1 (or the pseudogene TRBV3-2) to TRBJ2-3; TRBD2 matches at 11 bases. Germline-derived CDR1 and CDR2 are LGHDT and YNNKEL (reference sequence). This CDR3 spans 15 amino acids. After removal of 4 bases from V and 3 bases from J, the junction contained 3 bases not matched to a gene. CDR3 nucleotide sequence: TGTGCCAGCAGCCCCCGGACTAGCGGGACAGATACGCAGTATTTT. This encodes CASSPRTSGTDTQYF.

The rearrangement links TRBV25-1 to TRBJ1-4; D possibly corresponds to TRBD1 (5 bases). There are 17 residues in the CDR3. V was pared by 4 bases and J by 1 base, with 16 bases between. In germline, CDR1 is MGHDK, CDR2 SYGVNS. The CDR3 DNA follows: TGTGCCAGCAGTGCCCCCTACGTAGGGGTAACTAATGAAAAACTGTTTTTT. As protein: CASSAPYVGVTNEKLFF.

The gene calls are TRBV15 and TRBJ2-7; unclear D gene. V lost 6 bases, J lost 0 bases, and 12 bases lay in between. Germline V gene data show CDR1 as LNHNV and CDR2 as YYDKDF (reference sequence). CDR3 size: 14 residues. CDR3 loop: CATSLAAVSYEQYF. The CDR3 DNA follows: TGTGCCACCAGTTTGGCGGCAGTCTCCTACGAGCAGTACTTC.

This sequence joins TRBV30 and TRBJ2-2; D ambiguous. The germline V gene has CDR1 GTSNPN and CDR2 SVGIG (reference sequence). This CDR3 contains 15 residues. V lost 7 bases to trimming and J lost 3 bases, with 18 bases between them. CDR3 DNA: TGTGCCTTGGCCCCGGGTCGCTATTACACCGGGGAGCTGTTTTTT. Its translation is CALAPGRYYTGELFF.

V and J are TRBV14 and TRBJ1-2; D possibly corresponds to TRBD1 (5 bases). Germline V gene data show CDR1 as SGHDN and CDR2 as FVKESK. The CDR3 length is 15 residues. Trimming stripped 1 base from V and 8 bases from J, with 17 bases between. CDR3 nucleotides: TGTGCCAGCAGCCAAGGAGCAGGGCCTTCTCGCGGCTACACCTTC. It specifies CASSQGAGPSRGYTF.

The chain links TRBV4-3 to TRBJ1-5, with D perhaps matching TRBD1 (6 bases). Germline assignment: CDR1 LGHNA and CDR2 YSLEER. Trimming took off 0 bases at V and 9 bases at J, with 18 bases between the two ends. CDR3 length: 16 amino acids. The CDR3 DNA reads as TGCGCCAGCAGCCAAGATTATCCTTCCGGGGGGCCGCCCCAGCATTTT. It is translated as CASSQDYPSGGPPQHF.

The chain carries TRBV12-3 or TRBV12-4 and TRBJ2-5, with unresolved D. CDR3 length: 12 residues. Trimming took 1 base from V and 6 from J, leaving 6 bases between them. The CDR3 loop is CASSLDGKTQYF. CDR3 DNA sequence: TGTGCCAGCAGTTTAGACGGAAAGACCCAGTACTTC.

The chain links TRBV11-3 to TRBJ1-3, with D unclear. Germline-derived CDR1 and CDR2 are SGHNT and YENEEA. V was cut by 2 bases and J by 2 bases, with 13 bases left in between. The CDR3 has 16 amino acids. CDR3 sequence reads: CASSLSSLVAGNTIYF. CDR3 DNA: TGTGCCAGCAGCTTAAGTAGCCTCGTGGCTGGAAACACCATATATTTT.

This chain joins TRBV27 and TRBJ1-1, with D tentatively TRBD1 (5 bases). V shed 7 bases and J shed 2 bases, with 14 bases lying between them. Germline assignment: CDR1 MNHEY and CDR2 SMNVEV (reference sequence). The CDR3 length is 14 residues. DNA for the CDR3: TGTGCCAGCAAAGTAGGGGCAGGAAACACTGAAGCTTTCTTT. It is translated as CASKVGAGNTEAFF.